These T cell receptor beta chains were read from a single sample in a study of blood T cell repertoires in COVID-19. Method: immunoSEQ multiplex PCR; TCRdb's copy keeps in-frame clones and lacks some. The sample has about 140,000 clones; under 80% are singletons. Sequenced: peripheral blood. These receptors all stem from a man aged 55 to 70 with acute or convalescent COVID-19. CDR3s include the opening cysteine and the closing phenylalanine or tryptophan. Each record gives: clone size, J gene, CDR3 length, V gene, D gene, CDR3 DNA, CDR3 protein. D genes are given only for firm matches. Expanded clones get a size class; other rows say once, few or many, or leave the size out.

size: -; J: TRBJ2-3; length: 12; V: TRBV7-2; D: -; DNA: TGTGCCAGCAGCTCTTACACAGATACGCAGTATTTT; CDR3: CASSSYTDTQYF
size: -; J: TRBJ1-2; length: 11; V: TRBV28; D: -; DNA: TGTGCCAGTGGGCTCGCTTATGGCTACACCTTC; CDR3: CASGLAYGYTF
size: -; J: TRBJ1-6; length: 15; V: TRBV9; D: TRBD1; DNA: TGTGCCAGCAGCCCAGAACAGGGGTGGAATTCACCCCTCCACTTT; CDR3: CASSPEQGWNSPLHF
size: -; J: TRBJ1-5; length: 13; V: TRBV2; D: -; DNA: TGTGCCAGCAGAGTACAGGGAGATCAGCCCCAGCATTTT; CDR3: CASRVQGDQPQHF
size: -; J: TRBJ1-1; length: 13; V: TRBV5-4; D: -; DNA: TGTGCCAGCAGCTCTAACTTGAACACTGAAGCTTTCTTT; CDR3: CASSSNLNTEAFF
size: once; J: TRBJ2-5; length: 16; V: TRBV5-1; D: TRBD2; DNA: TGCGCCAGCAGCGTCGGACTAGCGGGGGCCAAAGAGACCCAGTACTTC; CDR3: CASSVGLAGAKETQYF
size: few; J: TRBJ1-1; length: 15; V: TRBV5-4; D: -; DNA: TGTGCCAGCAGCTTGGGTCTAGGGAGGGACACTGAAGCTTTCTTT; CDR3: CASSLGLGRDTEAFF
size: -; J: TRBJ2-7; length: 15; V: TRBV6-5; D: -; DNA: TGTGCCAGCAGTACGTTCAGGGCCCTACCTTACGAGCAGTACTTC; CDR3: CASSTFRALPYEQYF
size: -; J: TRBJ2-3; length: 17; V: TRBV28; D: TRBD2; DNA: TGTGCCACCTGGACTAGCGGACAAATCTTTCACACAGATACGCAGTATTTT; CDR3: CATWTSGQIFHTDTQYF
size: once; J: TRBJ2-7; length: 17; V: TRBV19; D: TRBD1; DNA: TGTGCCAGTAGTATCAGGCCCCCTTCGGGACAGGGCTACGAGCAGTACTTC; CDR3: CASSIRPPSGQGYEQYF
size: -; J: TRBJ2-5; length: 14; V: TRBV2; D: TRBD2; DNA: TGTGCCAGCAGCGCGGGACTAGCTATAGAGACCCAGTACTTC; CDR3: CASSAGLAIETQYF
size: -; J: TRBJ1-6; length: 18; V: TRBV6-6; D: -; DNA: TGTGCCAGCAGTCCTTCGACGTTTAGGAGCTCCTATAATTCACCCCTCCACTTT; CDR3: CASSPSTFRSSYNSPLHF
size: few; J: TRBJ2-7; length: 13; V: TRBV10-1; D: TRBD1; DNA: TGCGCCAGCAGTGGGGACAGGGGTGGAGAGCAGTACTTC; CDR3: CASSGDRGGEQYF
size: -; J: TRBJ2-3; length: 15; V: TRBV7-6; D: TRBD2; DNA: TGTGCCAGCAGCTTACTAGCGGGAACGACGGGAACGCAGTATTTT; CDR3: CASSLLAGTTGTQYF
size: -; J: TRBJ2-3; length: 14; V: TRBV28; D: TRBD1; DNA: TGTGCCAGCACCCCTGACAGGGGGCCAGATACGCAGTATTTT; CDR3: CASTPDRGPDTQYF
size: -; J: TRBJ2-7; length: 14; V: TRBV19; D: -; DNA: TGTGCCAGTAGTAGCGGGACAGCCAAGGACGAGCAGTACTTC; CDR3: CASSSGTAKDEQYF
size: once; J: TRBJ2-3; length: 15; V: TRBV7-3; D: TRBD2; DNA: TGTGCCAGCAGCTCTTTAGCGGGAGGCACAGATACGCAGTATTTT; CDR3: CASSSLAGGTDTQYF
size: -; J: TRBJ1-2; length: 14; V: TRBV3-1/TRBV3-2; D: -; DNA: TGTGCCAGCAGGGGGACGGACAGCTCCTATGGCTACACCTTC; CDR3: CASRGTDSSYGYTF
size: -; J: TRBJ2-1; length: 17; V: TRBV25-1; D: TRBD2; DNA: TGTGCCAGCAGTTCCCCGCCGGGACTAGCGACCTACAATGAGCAGTTCTTC; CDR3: CASSSPPGLATYNEQFF
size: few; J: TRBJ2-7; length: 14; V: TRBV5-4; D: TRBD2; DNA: TGTGCCAGCAGCTTTAGCGGGAGCCCCTACGAGCAGTACTTC; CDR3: CASSFSGSPYEQYF
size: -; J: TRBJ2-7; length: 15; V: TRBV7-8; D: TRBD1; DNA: TGTGCCAGCAGCTTCCTTCCGGGACAGGGATACGAGCAGTACTTC; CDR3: CASSFLPGQGYEQYF
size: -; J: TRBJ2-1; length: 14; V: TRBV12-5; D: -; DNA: TGTGCTAGTGGCAATAGCGGCTCCTACAATGAGCAGTTCTTC; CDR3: CASGNSGSYNEQFF
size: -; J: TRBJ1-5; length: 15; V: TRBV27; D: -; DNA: TGTGCCAGCAGTTTAAGAGGGAGTGGCAATCAGCCCCAGCATTTT; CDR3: CASSLRGSGNQPQHF
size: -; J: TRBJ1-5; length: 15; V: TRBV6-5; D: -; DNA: TGTGCCAGCAGGCCCCGAGGGAGGGCCAATCAGCCCCAGCATTTT; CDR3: CASRPRGRANQPQHF
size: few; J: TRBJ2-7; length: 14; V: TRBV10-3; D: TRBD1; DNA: TGTGCCATCAGTGATATGGGGACAGGGTACGAGCAGTACTTC; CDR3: CAISDMGTGYEQYF
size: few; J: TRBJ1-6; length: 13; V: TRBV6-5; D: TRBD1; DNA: TGTGCCAGCAGGGGACAGGGGAGTTCACCCCTCCACTTT; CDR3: CASRGQGSSPLHF
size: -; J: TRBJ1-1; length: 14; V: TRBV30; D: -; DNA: TGTGCCTGGAGTGTCCCGGGGGTGGGGACTGAAGCTTTCTTT; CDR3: CAWSVPGVGTEAFF
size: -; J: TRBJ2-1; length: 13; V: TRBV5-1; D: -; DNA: TGCGCCAGCAGCCCGAGGGCCATGGATGAGCAGTTCTTC; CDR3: CASSPRAMDEQFF
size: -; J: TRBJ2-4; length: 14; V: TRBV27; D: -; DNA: TGTGCCAGCTCCCTGACTAGGAAGCTAAACATTCAGTACTTC; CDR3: CASSLTRKLNIQYF
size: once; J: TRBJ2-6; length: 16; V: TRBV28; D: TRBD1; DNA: TGTGCCAGCAGTTCGACAGGGGGCTCTGGGGCCAACGTCCTGACTTTC; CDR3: CASSSTGGSGANVLTF
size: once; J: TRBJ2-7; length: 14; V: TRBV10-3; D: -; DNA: TGTGCCAGTACCTTCGAGGAGGGACGCTACGAGCAGTACTTC; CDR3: CASTFEEGRYEQYF
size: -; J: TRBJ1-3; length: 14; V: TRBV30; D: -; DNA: TGTGCCTGGAGTGTTAGGACATCTGGAAACACCATATATTTT; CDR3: CAWSVRTSGNTIYF
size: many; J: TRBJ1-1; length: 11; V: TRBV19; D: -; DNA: TGTGCCAGTAGTATGGGCGGGGACTCGACCTTT; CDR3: CASSMGGDSTF
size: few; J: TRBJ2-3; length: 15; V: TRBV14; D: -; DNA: TGTGCCAGCAGCCCCGGGGGGCCGGGGGGAGATACGCAGTATTTT; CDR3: CASSPGGPGGDTQYF
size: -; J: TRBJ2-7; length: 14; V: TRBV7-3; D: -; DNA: TGTGCCAGCAGCCCCCGGGCCTTCGCGGGGGAGCAGTACTTC; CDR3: CASSPRAFAGEQYF
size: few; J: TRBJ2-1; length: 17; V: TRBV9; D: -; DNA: TGTGCCAGCAGCGTAGGGTTCAGCGCGGGAAGGTACAATGAGCAGTTCTTC; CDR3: CASSVGFSAGRYNEQFF
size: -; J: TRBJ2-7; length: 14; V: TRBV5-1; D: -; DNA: TGCGCCAGCAGCTTGTGGGGACAATCCTACGAGCAGTACTTC; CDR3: CASSLWGQSYEQYF
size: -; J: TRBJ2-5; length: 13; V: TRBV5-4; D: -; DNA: TGTGCCAGCAGCTTGCAGGGCCGGGAGACCCAGTACTTC; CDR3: CASSLQGRETQYF
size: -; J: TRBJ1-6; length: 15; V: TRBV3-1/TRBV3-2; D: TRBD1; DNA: TGTGCCAGCAGCCCCGATGGACAGGGTGGCTCACCCCTCCACTTT; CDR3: CASSPDGQGGSPLHF
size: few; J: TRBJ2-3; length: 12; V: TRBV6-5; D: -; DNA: TGTGCCAGCGAGACTCGCACAGATACGCAGTATTTT; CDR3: CASETRTDTQYF
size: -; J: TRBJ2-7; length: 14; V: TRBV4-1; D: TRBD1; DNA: TGCGCCAGCAGCCCTATCGACAGGGTCCACGAGCAGTACTTC; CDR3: CASSPIDRVHEQYF
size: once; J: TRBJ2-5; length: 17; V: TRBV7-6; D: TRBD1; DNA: TGTGCCAGCAGCTTAGGGGCCGGGACAGGGGCTGCAGAGACCCAGTACTTC; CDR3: CASSLGAGTGAAETQYF
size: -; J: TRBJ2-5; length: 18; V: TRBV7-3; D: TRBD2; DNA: TGTGCCAGCAGCTTAACGGCTAGCGGGAGAGGGGGCCAAGAGACCCAGTACTTC; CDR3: CASSLTASGRGGQETQYF
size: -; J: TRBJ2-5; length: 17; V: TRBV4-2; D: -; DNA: TGTGCCAGCAGCCAAGTGTCCGGGGGAGACGTCCAAGAGACCCAGTACTTC; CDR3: CASSQVSGGDVQETQYF
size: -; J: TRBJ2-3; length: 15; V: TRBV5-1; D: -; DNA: TGCGCCAGCAGCCCCGGCCAGGTTAACACAGATACGCAGTATTTT; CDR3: CASSPGQVNTDTQYF
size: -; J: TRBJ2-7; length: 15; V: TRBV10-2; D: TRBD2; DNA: TGCGCCAGCTCCAACGCCGGGACTAGCGGATACGAGCAGTACTTC; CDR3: CASSNAGTSGYEQYF
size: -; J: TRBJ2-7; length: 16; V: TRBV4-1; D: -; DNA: TGCGCCAGCAGCCAAGAGGTGGGCGGGGGCTTCTACGAGCAGTACTTC; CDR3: CASSQEVGGGFYEQYF
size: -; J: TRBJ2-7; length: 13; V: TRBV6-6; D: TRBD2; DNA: TGTGCCAGCAAGGGACTAGCGGAGTACGAGCAGTACTTC; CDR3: CASKGLAEYEQYF
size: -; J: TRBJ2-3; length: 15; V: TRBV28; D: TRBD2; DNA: TGTGCAACACTTATGGGAGCGGGAGTGACAGATACGCAGTATTTT; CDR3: CATLMGAGVTDTQYF
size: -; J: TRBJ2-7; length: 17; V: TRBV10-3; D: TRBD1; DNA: TGTGCCACCGTGGCGGGACAGGGGGCCATGGGAGGATACGAGCAGTACTTC; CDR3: CATVAGQGAMGGYEQYF
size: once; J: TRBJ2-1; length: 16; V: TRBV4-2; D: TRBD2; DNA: TGTGCCAGCAGCCAAGATAATAGCGGGTCACCCAATGAGCAGTTCTTC; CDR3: CASSQDNSGSPNEQFF
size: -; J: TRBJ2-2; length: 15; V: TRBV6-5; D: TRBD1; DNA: TGTGCCAGCAGAATACAGGGGGCGTTCACCGGGGAGCTGTTTTTT; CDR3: CASRIQGAFTGELFF
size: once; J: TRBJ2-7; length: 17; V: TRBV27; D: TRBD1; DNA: TGTGCCAGCAGTCCCGGCAGGGGGCGCCTTTTTCGTGTCGAGCAGTACTTC; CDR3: CASSPGRGRLFRVEQYF
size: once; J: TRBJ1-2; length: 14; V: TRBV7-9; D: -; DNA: TGTGCCAGCAGCTTAGGTCCAACTAACTATGGCTACACCTTC; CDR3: CASSLGPTNYGYTF
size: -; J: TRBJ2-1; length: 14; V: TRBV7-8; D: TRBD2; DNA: TGTGCCAGCAGCGCGACTAGCACCTACAATGAGCAGTTCTTC; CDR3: CASSATSTYNEQFF